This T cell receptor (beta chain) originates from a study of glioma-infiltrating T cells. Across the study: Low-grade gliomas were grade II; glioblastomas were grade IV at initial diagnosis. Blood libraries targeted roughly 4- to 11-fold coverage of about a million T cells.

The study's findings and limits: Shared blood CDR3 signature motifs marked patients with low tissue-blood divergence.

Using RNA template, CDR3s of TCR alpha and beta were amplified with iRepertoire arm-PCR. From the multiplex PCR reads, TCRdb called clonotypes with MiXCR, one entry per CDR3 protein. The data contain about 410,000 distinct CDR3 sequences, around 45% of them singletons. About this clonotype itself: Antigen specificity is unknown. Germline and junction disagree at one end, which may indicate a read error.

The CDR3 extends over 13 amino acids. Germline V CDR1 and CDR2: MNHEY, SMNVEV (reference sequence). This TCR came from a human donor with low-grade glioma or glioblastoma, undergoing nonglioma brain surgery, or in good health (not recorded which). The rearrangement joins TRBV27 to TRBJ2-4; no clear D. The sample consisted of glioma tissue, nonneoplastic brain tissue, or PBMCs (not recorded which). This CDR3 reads CANSYYGGNIRYF. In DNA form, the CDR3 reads TGTGCCAACAGTTATTACGGTGGGAACATTCGGTACTTC.